One and the same sample provided the 22 T cell receptor beta chains below, sequenced in a study of CD8 T cells in Susac syndrome. Random hexamers primed reverse transcription of about 0.5 to 1 ug RNA. TCRdb itself ran the immunoSEQ multiplex PCR reads through MiXCR, one entry per CDR3 protein. The sample lists 170,000 or so distinct CDR3 sequences; roughly 95% were seen once. Sequencing was carried out using CD8+ T cells from PBMCs. These receptors were collected from a human donor with multiple sclerosis.

The chain carries TRBV20-1 and TRBJ1-1; D is undetermined. The length of the CDR3 is 13 residues. The germline V and J ends were trimmed by 3 bases and 3 bases, with 11 bases remaining between them. Germline V CDR1 and CDR2: DFQATT, SNEGSKA (reference sequence). The CDR3 DNA reads as TGCAGTGCTAGCGAGGGAGTAGACACTGAAGCTTTCTTT. This codes for CSASEGVDTEAFF.

This clonotype has a single count. The V and J genes are TRBV4-2 and TRBJ2-5, with D possibly TRBD2 on 5 matching bases. Germline lookup yields CDR1 LGHNA and CDR2 YNFKEQ. V was clipped by 1 base and J by 5 bases, with 17 bases between them. The CDR3 is 16 amino acids. CDR3 region: CASSQVERYVAETQYF. The CDR3 DNA follows: TGTGCCAGCAGCCAAGTCGAGCGGTATGTTGCCGAGACCCAGTACTTC.

This clonotype has just a few counts. The chain carries TRBV29-1 and TRBJ2-5; D not resolved. Trimming cost V 3 bases and J 5 bases, with 4 bases left between them. This CDR3 spans 10 amino acids. CDR1 is SQVTM and CDR2 is ANQGSEA in the germline V gene. The CDR3 is CSVEWETQYF. The CDR3 nucleotides read TGCAGCGTTGAGTGGGAGACCCAGTACTTC.

The count of this clonotype is one. The gene calls are TRBV7-9 and TRBJ1-2, with D perhaps matching TRBD1 (6 bases). The ends were cut back, 4 bases at V and 4 bases at J, with 16 bases in the middle. The CDR3 has 15 residues. The V gene's germline CDR1 is SEHNR and CDR2 FQNEAQ (reference sequence). The DNA of the CDR3 is TGTGCCAGCAGCTCTAACCGGGGGGCACCCTATGGCTACACCTTC. Translating gives CASSSNRGAPYGYTF. Full variable domain (missing parts from reference TRBV7-9 and TRBJ1-2): DTGVSQNPRHKITKRGQNVTFRCDPISEHNRLYWYRQTLGQGPEFLTYFQNEAQLEKSRLLSDRFSAERPKGSFSTLEIQRTEQGDSAMYLCASSSNRGAPYGYTFGSGTRLTVV.

The V and J genes are TRBV19 and TRBJ2-1; maybe TRBD2 (6 bases). Trimming shortened V by 3 bases and J by 8 bases, and 23 bases separated the two germline ends. Germline V gene sequence: CDR1 LNHDA, CDR2 SQIVND (reference sequence). The CDR3 runs 17 residues. The DNA of the CDR3 is TGTGCCAGTAGTATCTCGGGTCGCGGAGGGCGAGGCTATGAGCAGTTCTTC. This codes for CASSISGRGGRGYEQFF.

This clonotype showed up just once. V is TRBV29-1 and J is TRBJ1-1; 12 nucleotides align to TRBD1. In germline, CDR1 is SQVTM, CDR2 ANQGSEA. V was pared by 3 bases and J by 1 base, with 12 bases of the junction left unmatched. This CDR3 comprises 18 residues. This chain's CDR3 is CSVESRRDRGLTNTEAFF. DNA for the CDR3: TGCAGCGTTGAGTCGAGGCGGGACAGGGGGCTTACGAACACTGAAGCTTTCTTT.

V gene TRBV7-9 combines with J gene TRBJ1-1; 7 bases are shared with TRBD1. V trimming: 5 bases; J trimming: 0 bases; junction bases outside the gene matches: 9. This CDR3 has 16 residues. Germline loops: CDR1 SEHNR, CDR2 FQNEAQ (reference sequence). The CDR3 sequence is CASSPHLGGLNTEAFF. The CDR3 DNA reads as TGTGCCAGCAGCCCCCATTTAGGGGGCCTGAACACTGAAGCTTTCTTT.

V gene TRBV6-9 combines with J gene TRBJ2-3, with TRBD2 matching over 9 bases. This CDR3 has 16 amino acids. CDR1 and CDR2 from the germline V gene are MNHGY and SVAAGI. The V and J ends lost 1 base and 3 bases, in that order; junction bases with no gene match: 5. Written as DNA, the CDR3 is TGTGCCAGCAGTTATTATGAGCGGGAGGATACAGATACGCAGTATTTT. Protein: CASSYYEREDTDTQYF.

The rearrangement uses TRBV27 and TRBJ2-3, with D hard to call. Germline V lookup: CDR1 MNHEY, CDR2 SMNVEV (reference sequence). V lost 2 bases and J lost 0, with 6 bases in between. The CDR3 has 14 amino acids. The CDR3 nucleotides are TGTGCCAGCAGTTTAGTTGCAAGCACAGATACGCAGTATTTT. It translates to CASSLVASTDTQYF.

The genes are TRBV20-1 and TRBJ2-2; 11 nucleotides match TRBD2. Germline values: CDR1 DFQATT, CDR2 SNEGSKA (reference sequence). V dropped 5 bases and J dropped 5; count of bases not matched to a gene: 7. The CDR3 is made up of 15 amino acids. The CDR3 sequence: CSAWASGRRTGELFF. CDR3 nucleotides: TGCAGTGCTTGGGCTAGCGGGAGGCGGACCGGGGAGCTGTTTTTT.

This chain links TRBV30 with TRBJ2-1, with D unresolved. Looked up from germline, CDR1 is GTSNPN and CDR2 is SVGIG (reference sequence). This CDR3 is built from 12 residues. The ends were cut back, 0 bases at V and 6 bases at J, with 6 bases in the middle. The CDR3 nucleotides read TGTGCCTGGAGTGTAGTCGGCAATGAGCAGTTCTTC. Translating it yields CAWSVVGNEQFF.

The chain joins TRBV18 to TRBJ1-2; D is possibly TRBD1 (6 bases). This CDR3 is 13 amino acids long. Trimming removed 3 bases from V and 3 bases from J, with 8 bases in between. CDR1 is KGHSH, CDR2 LQKENI, per germline. Here the CDR3 DNA reads TGTGCCAGCTCACCGGACAGCGACTATGGCTACACCTTC. Translating gives CASSPDSDYGYTF.

The chain couples TRBV20-1 to TRBJ2-1; 9 bases match TRBD2. This CDR3 comprises 16 residues. The germline CDR1 and CDR2 sequences are DFQATT and SNEGSKA (reference sequence). V lost 1 base to trimming and J lost 0 bases; unmatched junction nucleotides: 4. CDR3 nucleotides: TGCAGTGCTAGAGTTGGGCGGGAGGGCTCCTACAATGAGCAGTTCTTC. It yields the protein CSARVGREGSYNEQFF.

This chain uses TRBV7-9 with TRBJ2-1; D gene ambiguous. The germline V gene has CDR1 SEHNR and CDR2 FQNEAQ (reference sequence). The CDR3 is 18 residues long. Trimming stripped 0 bases from V and 0 bases from J, with 15 bases between. This CDR3 is CASSLARFLPVSYNEQFF. The CDR3 coding sequence is TGTGCCAGCAGCTTAGCGCGATTTCTTCCAGTCTCCTACAATGAGCAGTTCTTC.

The V gene is TRBV7-9, the J gene TRBJ2-3, with TRBD2 as a possible D gene (5 bases). V gave up 6 bases and J gave up 0 bases, with 10 bases separating them. Germline lookup yields CDR1 SEHNR and CDR2 FQNEAQ (reference sequence). This CDR3 contains 14 residues. The CDR3 region is CASRPRGSTDTQYF. CDR3 coding DNA: TGTGCCAGCAGGCCCCGAGGGAGCACAGATACGCAGTATTTT.

CDR3 nucleotide sequence: TGCAGCGCTGCCGGACTAGTCGACACAGATACGCAGTATTTT. Amino acid sequence: CSAAGLVDTDTQYF. J is TRBJ2-3 and V is TRBV20-1; the match to TRBD2 covers 7 bases. The CDR3 has 14 residues. From germline, CDR1 is DFQATT and CDR2 SNEGSKA (reference sequence).

The chain carries TRBV27 and TRBJ2-1; D call uncertain. Germline CDR1 MNHEY, CDR2 SMNVEV (reference sequence). Trimming pared 5 bases from V and 0 bases from J, leaving 8 bases between. The CDR3 loop spans 14 amino acids. CDR3: CASSRASSYNEQFF. In nucleotides, the CDR3 is TGTGCCAGCAGTCGAGCCAGCTCCTACAATGAGCAGTTCTTC.

The genes are TRBV7-8 and TRBJ2-5; 10 nucleotides agree with TRBD2. The J segment lost 5 bases and the V segment lost 1 base, leaving 10 bases of the junction unmatched. CDR1 is SGHVS, CDR2 FQNEAQ, per germline. This CDR3 is 17 amino acids long. The CDR3 DNA reads TGTGCCAGCAGCTTAGGGATTAGCGGGGGGTCTGCTGAGACCCAGTACTTC. Residues: CASSLGISGGSAETQYF.

V gene TRBV20-1 combines with J gene TRBJ1-3; D ambiguous. Looked up from germline, CDR1 is DFQATT and CDR2 is SNEGSKA (reference sequence). The ends were cut back, 0 bases at V and 5 bases at J, with 14 bases in the middle. The CDR3 totals 15 residues. In DNA form, the CDR3 reads TGCAGTGCTAGAGACCATGGCAGAGAAAGAAACACCATATATTTT. Translating it yields CSARDHGRERNTIYF.

The CDR3 coding sequence is TGTGCCTGGAGTGGATGGCGGGGTACCTCCTACAATGAGCAGTTCTTC. Its protein is CAWSGWRGTSYNEQFF. The J gene is TRBJ2-1, the V gene TRBV30, with a weak D call TRBD2 (6 bases). The germline V gene encodes CDR1 GTSNPN and CDR2 SVGIG (reference sequence). V dropped 1 base and J dropped 0 bases, with 13 bases sitting between them. CDR3 length: 16 amino acids.

The chain couples TRBV20-1 to TRBJ2-1, with 10 nucleotides matching TRBD2. The junction had 11 bases not matched to a gene; V was cut back by 3 bases and J by 12 bases. The CDR3 is made up of 14 amino acids. Germline V CDR1 and CDR2: DFQATT, SNEGSKA (reference sequence). The CDR3 spells CSASRAGGPAVQFF. The CDR3 coding sequence is TGCAGTGCTAGTCGAGCGGGAGGGCCAGCGGTGCAGTTCTTC.

The V and J genes are TRBV29-1 and TRBJ2-5; unclear D gene. With 4 bases removed from V and 8 bases from J, the gap between germline ends came to 11 bases. CDR3 length: 11 amino acids. Germline assignment: CDR1 SQVTM and CDR2 ANQGSEA. Here the CDR3 DNA reads TGCAGCGTTGCCGGCCCCCCTACCCAGTACTTC. It yields the protein CSVAGPPTQYF.